The source of this TCR beta chain is a study of T cell changes during pregnancy in multiple sclerosis. Trimming took off 6 bases at V and 4 bases at J, with 13 bases between the two ends. Per the germline V gene, CDR1 is SQVTM and CDR2 is ANQGSEA. The CDR3 covers 13 residues. Only in-frame clones appear in the TCRdb table, and some are missing; sequencing was by immunoSEQ multiplex PCR. The repertoire holds fewer than 35,000 clones, around 90% seen once, with about 0.5% in the top ten. The sequence came from a female donor in good health, enrolled as a control in a pregnancy study. The chain has TRBV29-1 and TRBJ2-1; tentatively, D is TRBD2 (5 bases). The specimen comprised CD4+ T cells from peripheral blood mononuclear cells, sampled in the third trimester of pregnancy. DNA for the CDR3: TGCAGCGTAGCCCGGGGAGATTACAATGAGCAGTTCTTC. This translates into CSVARGDYNEQFF.